These 22 T cell receptor beta chains were all obtained from the same sample, sequenced in a study of patients and donors after allogeneic stem cell transplantation. Each CDR3 protein gets one entry after TCRdb re-called the RT-PCR reads with MiXCR. The sample has 900,000 to 1,000,000 distinct CDR3 sequences; roughly 18% are singletons. Sequenced material: blood, either unsorted or a sorted T cell fraction (not recorded which). These receptors were collected from a human donor who was either an allogeneic HSCT recipient or a stem cell or donor lymphocyte infusion donor (not recorded which). It is not recorded whose cells these are; they may come from a transplant donor.

There are many counts of this clonotype. The chain has TRBV12-3 or TRBV12-4 and TRBJ1-1; no definite D call. The CDR3 is made up of 11 amino acids. V lost 2 bases and J lost 10, with 8 bases in between. CDR3 residues: CASSLPVSAFF. CDR3 coding DNA: TGTGCCAGCAGTTTACCCGTTTCAGCTTTCTTT.

This clonotype has a handful of counts. The J gene is TRBJ2-5, the V gene TRBV7-8; 9 bases fit TRBD1. From germline, CDR1 is SGHVS and CDR2 FQNEAQ. The CDR3 covers 15 residues. With 6 bases clipped from V and 5 bases from J, the junction kept 10 bases outside the gene matches. CDR3 nucleotide sequence: TGTGCCAGCAGGTCCGACAGGGGGAGTGGGGAGACCCAGTACTTC. Protein product: CASRSDRGSGETQYF.

The gene calls are TRBV5-1 and TRBJ2-1, with D unresolved. This CDR3 spans 14 amino acids. Germline V gene lookup returns CDR1 SGHRS and CDR2 YFSETQ. The V end lost 4 bases, the J end lost 8 bases, and 16 bases lay between the germline ends. The CDR3 reads CASSPVHVGDEQFF. CDR3 DNA: TGCGCCAGCAGCCCGGTTCATGTGGGCGATGAGCAGTTCTTC.

This sequence joins TRBV6-5 and TRBJ1-2; no firm D call. The CDR3 spans 17 residues. V was shortened by 1 base and J by 4 bases, with 19 bases between the two germline ends. Germline V CDR1 and CDR2: MNHEY, SVGAGI. Here the CDR3 reads CASSYYNTGSAAYGYTF. The CDR3 coding sequence is TGTGCCAGCAGTTACTATAACACCGGGAGCGCCGCCTATGGCTACACCTTC.

This clonotype was observed a handful of times. The gene calls are TRBV29-1 and TRBJ2-7; possibly TRBD1 for D (6 bases). There are 12 residues in the CDR3. Germline lookup yields CDR1 SQVTM and CDR2 ANQGSEA. The V and J ends lost 7 bases and 1 base respectively, with 11 bases between them. For the CDR3, the DNA is TGCAGCGCACAGACAGGATCCTACGAGCAGTACTTC. Translating it yields CSAQTGSYEQYF.

This clonotype was detected a few times. V and J are TRBV7-6 and TRBJ1-2, with D possibly being TRBD1 (5 bases). Trimming removed 7 bases at V and 6 bases at J, with 18 bases between. In germline, CDR1 is SGHVS, CDR2 FNYEAQ. This CDR3 has 14 residues. The CDR3 DNA follows: TGTGCCAGCACCCGGGGGGGTCCTCTTGATGGCTACACCTTC. Its protein product is CASTRGGPLDGYTF.

The genes are TRBV10-3 and TRBJ2-3; D is uncertain. The ends were cut back, 3 bases at V and 3 bases at J, with 10 bases in the middle. Germline CDR1 and CDR2: ENHRY and SYGVKD. This CDR3 comprises 14 residues. CDR3 nucleotides: TGTGCCATCAGTGACAGCTCTGATACAGATACGCAGTATTTT. Encoded protein: CAISDSSDTDTQYF.

The CDR3 DNA is TGTGCCAGCAGCTTAGAAAGTGTGGGGCGTACTGAAGCTTTCTTT. This translates into CASSLESVGRTEAFF. The V gene is TRBV7-2, the J gene TRBJ1-1, with D possibly TRBD1 on 5 matching bases. The CDR3 totals 15 residues. Germline V gene data show CDR1 as SGHTA and CDR2 as FQGNSA. Trimming pared 1 base from V and 5 bases from J, leaving 14 bases between.

CDR3 sequence: CATSSRDPGSYNEQFF. The CDR3, as DNA: TGTGCCACCAGCAGCCGGGACCCAGGCTCCTACAATGAGCAGTTCTTC. The rearrangement uses TRBV15 and TRBJ2-1; possibly TRBD1 or TRBD2 for D (5 bases each). The CDR3 length is 16 residues. Germline lookup yields CDR1 LNHNV and CDR2 YYDKDF (reference sequence). Trimming removed 3 bases from V and 0 bases from J, with 12 bases in between. Filled out from reference TRBV15 and TRBJ2-1, the complete variable domain reads DAMVIQNPRYQVTQFGKPVTLSCSQTLNHNVMYWYQQKSSQAPKLLFHYYDKDFNNEADTPDNFQSRRPNTSFCFLDIRSPGLGDTAMYLCATSSRDPGSYNEQFFGPGTRLTVL.

V gene TRBV4-2 combines with J gene TRBJ2-7, with D possibly matching TRBD1 (6 bases). V was cut by 1 base and J by 2 bases, with 18 bases left in between. CDR1 and CDR2 from the germline V gene are LGHNA and YNFKEQ. This CDR3 is 17 amino acids long. The CDR3, as DNA: TGTGCCAGCAGCCAAGGGATTACCGGGACACACCCCTACGAGCAGTACTTC. Translation gives CASSQGITGTHPYEQYF.

V is TRBV3-1 and J is TRBJ2-2; D gene ambiguous. Germline assignment: CDR1 LGHDT and CDR2 YNNKEL (reference sequence). V was pared by 2 bases and J by 4 bases, with 5 bases between. The CDR3 sequence is 13 residues long. CDR3 in DNA: TGTGCCAGCAGCCAACACAGCACCGGGGAGCTGTTTTTT. It is translated as CASSQHSTGELFF. The full variable domain, with the rest looked up from reference TRBV3-1 and TRBJ2-2, is DTAVSQTPKYLVTQMGNDKSIKCEQNLGHDTMYWYKQDSKKFLKIMFSYNNKELIINETVPNRFSPKSPDKAHLNLHINSLELGDSAVYFCASSQHSTGELFFGEGSRLTVL.

The gene calls are TRBV30 and TRBJ1-2; D not resolved. V lost 7 bases and J lost 1, with 13 bases in between. Germline-derived CDR1 and CDR2 are GTSNPN and SVGIG (reference sequence). This CDR3 is built from 13 residues. The CDR3, as DNA: TGTGCCTCACCGCGGCCTATTAACTATGGCTACACCTTC. It encodes CASPRPINYGYTF.

This chain connects TRBV6-1 to TRBJ2-1; possible D gene TRBD1, 6 bases. Trimming removed 5 bases from V and 5 bases from J, with 13 bases in between. The CDR3 is 14 residues long. Germline assignment: CDR1 MNHNS and CDR2 SASEGT. The CDR3 sequence: CASSPGTTNNEQFF. In nucleotides, the CDR3 is TGTGCCAGCAGTCCCGGGACAACGAACAATGAGCAGTTCTTC.

A few counts support this clonotype. The rearrangement links TRBV2 to TRBJ1-3; unclear D gene. Trimming removed 10 bases at V and 2 bases at J, with 15 bases between. This CDR3 comprises 14 residues. Germline CDR1 is SNHLY and CDR2 is FYNNEI. The CDR3 DNA reads TGTGCCACCAAGGCCCACGGCCCTGGAAACACCATATATTTT. This codes for CATKAHGPGNTIYF.

This clonotype was seen many times. This chain's CDR3 is CASRTVSQETQYF. CDR3 coding DNA: TGTGCCAGCAGGACAGTGTCACAAGAGACCCAGTACTTC. The chain has TRBV12-3 or TRBV12-4 and TRBJ2-5; possibly TRBD1 for D (5 bases). Trimming pared 6 bases from V and 2 bases from J, leaving 10 bases between. The CDR3 has 13 residues.

Only a few counts were recorded for this clonotype. The chain combines TRBV5-1 with TRBJ2-5; the D gene is possibly TRBD2 (5 bases). The CDR3 length is 15 residues. The germline V gene encodes CDR1 SGHRS and CDR2 YFSETQ. Deletions cut 4 bases from V and 5 bases from J, with 18 bases between. DNA for the CDR3: TGCGCCAGCAGCCCACACACGGGGTCCGGGGAGACCCAGTACTTC. The encoded protein is CASSPHTGSGETQYF. Full variable domain (missing parts from reference TRBV5-1 and TRBJ2-5): KAGVTQTPRYLIKTRGQQVTLSCSPISGHRSVSWYQQTPGQGLQFLFEYFSETQRNKGNFPGRFSGRQFSNSRSEMNVSTLELGDSALYLCASSPHTGSGETQYFGPGTRLLVL.

This clonotype has ten or more counts. The chain joins TRBV5-1 to TRBJ2-7; 7 bases map to TRBD2. Per the germline V gene, CDR1 is SGHRS and CDR2 is YFSETQ. The trim removed 4 bases at V and 0 bases at J, leaving 4 bases unmatched. The CDR3 length is 14 residues. In DNA, the CDR3 is TGCGCCAGCAGCCTGGGACTACCCTCCTACGAGCAGTACTTC. Residues: CASSLGLPSYEQYF. Variable domain in full (rest from reference TRBV5-1 and TRBJ2-7): KAGVTQTPRYLIKTRGQQVTLSCSPISGHRSVSWYQQTPGQGLQFLFEYFSETQRNKGNFPGRFSGRQFSNSRSEMNVSTLELGDSALYLCASSLGLPSYEQYFGPGTRLTVT.

This clonotype was found a few times. The chain joins TRBV2 to TRBJ2-3; 7 bases line up with TRBD1. The germline gives CDR1 SNHLY, CDR2 FYNNEI. The trim removed 6 bases at V and 4 bases at J, leaving 10 bases unmatched. This CDR3 spans 15 amino acids. DNA of the CDR3: TGTGCCAGCAGATTTCAAGGGGGCAGACCAGATACGCAGTATTTT. This sequence encodes CASRFQGGRPDTQYF.

The rearrangement joins TRBV20-1 to TRBJ2-5; 9 bases map to TRBD2. Looked up from germline, CDR1 is DFQATT and CDR2 is SNEGSKA (reference sequence). After removal of 3 bases from V and 4 bases from J, the junction contained 18 bases not matched to a gene. This CDR3 spans 18 amino acids. CDR3 loop: CSASPFSSGGFMGETQYF. CDR3 DNA sequence: TGCAGTGCTAGCCCATTTTCAAGCGGGGGGTTCATGGGAGAGACCCAGTACTTC.

V and J are TRBV9 and TRBJ2-3; D is perhaps TRBD2 (6 bases). Germline V gene lookup returns CDR1 SGDLS and CDR2 YYNGEE. CDR3 length equals 16 residues. Between the trimmed V and J ends, which lost 0 bases and 3 bases, there was a span of 14 bases. This CDR3 is CASSVVPGEWTDTQYF. CDR3 in DNA: TGTGCCAGCAGCGTAGTTCCGGGAGAATGGACAGATACGCAGTATTTT.

The V gene is TRBV20-1, the J gene TRBJ2-7; the D gene is possibly TRBD1 (6 bases). The CDR3 spans 16 residues. Germline assignment: CDR1 DFQATT and CDR2 SNEGSKA (reference sequence). Trimming pared 2 bases from V and 1 base from J, leaving 18 bases between. For the CDR3, the DNA is TGCAGTGCTAGACCCCTTAGGGGGAAAAGATCCTACGAGCAGTACTTC. This encodes CSARPLRGKRSYEQYF.

This clonotype occurred once. The chain recombines TRBV25-1 with TRBJ2-4; D is unclear. The CDR3 runs to 16 residues. V gave up 5 bases and J gave up 0 bases, with 14 bases separating them. CDR1 is MGHDK, CDR2 SYGVNS, per germline. The CDR3 DNA is TGTGCCAGCAGTCAACGGAACTCACTAGCCAAAAACATTCAGTACTTC. As protein: CASSQRNSLAKNIQYF. Full variable domain (missing parts from reference TRBV25-1 and TRBJ2-4): EADIYQTPRYLVIGTGKKITLECSQTMGHDKMYWYQQDPGMELHLIHYSYGVNSTEKGDLSSESTVSRIRTEHFPLTLESARPSHTSQYLCASSQRNSLAKNIQYFGAGTRLSVL.